Described below is a single T cell receptor beta chain sequence and its context. Its antigen is not known. This CDR3 is also generated by other DNA sequences in the sample. The data belong to a study of shared clonotypes between healthy human individuals. Overall study results and limits: Among non-shared clonotypes, generation probabilities were lower than among those shared by all four donors.

Splitting the CD4+ cells yielded a CD45RA+ naive subset and a CD45RA-negative memory subset. Running of the assay took place at deep level. TCRdb's copy holds only in-frame clones and misses some; the assay was immunoSEQ multiplex PCR. Here the sample spans approximately 1.5 million clones, 98% being singletons. This TCR was sampled from a man between 25 and 39 years old in good health. Input material: naive CD4+ T cells sorted from blood. As for subset: CD45RA+ positively selected.

The CDR3 spells CASSSNYEQYF. The DNA of the CDR3 is TGTGCCAGCAGTTCTAACTACGAGCAGTACTTC. The rearrangement joins TRBV28 to TRBJ2-7, with D unresolved. Germline values: CDR1 MDHEN, CDR2 SYDVKM. CDR3 length equals 11 residues. V was pared by 4 bases and J by 3 bases, with 4 bases between.